Below, 3 T cell receptor beta chains from the same sample are listed, as sequenced in a study of blood T cell repertoires in COVID-19. The protocol was immunoSEQ multiplex PCR, while the TCRdb copy is restricted to in-frame clones and leaves out a portion. Among about 60,000 clones listed, about three quarters were seen once. Sequenced sample: peripheral blood. All receptors derive from a man under 40 with COVID-19, enrolled during active disease.

This clone was counted a few times. V and J are TRBV7-2 and TRBJ1-2, with a possible D match to TRBD1 (5 bases). The CDR3 runs to 12 residues. Trimming shortened V by 3 bases and J by 7 bases, and 9 bases separated the two germline ends. Germline CDR1 SGHTA, CDR2 FQGNSA. The CDR3 reads CASSFFGGGYTF. The CDR3 bases are TGTGCCAGCAGCTTCTTCGGGGGTGGCTACACCTTC.

This clone was counted a single time. The V call is TRBV11-3, the J call TRBJ2-7, with TRBD1 as a possible D gene (6 bases). CDR3 length equals 13 residues. Germline V gene sequence: CDR1 SGHNT, CDR2 YENEEA. Trimming shortened V by 4 bases and J by 7 bases, and 14 bases separated the two germline ends. The DNA for the CDR3 is TGTGCCAGCAGCTCCCAAAATCAGGGGGAGCAGTACTTC. As protein: CASSSQNQGEQYF.

CDR3: CASTPCRRGGTYEQYF. CDR3 bases: TGTGCCAGCACCCCTTGTCGACGGGGGGGGACCTACGAGCAGTACTTC. V gene TRBV3-1 (or the pseudogene TRBV3-2) combines with J gene TRBJ2-7, with TRBD2 identical over 8 bases. Germline CDR1 LGHDT, CDR2 YNNKEL (reference sequence). The CDR3 extends over 16 amino acids. Germline trimming cut 7 bases from V and 2 bases from J; bases unmatched to any gene: 13.